This record looks at one T cell receptor (beta chain) sequence and its context. Which antigen it targets is not known. Base quality data are lacking; no much larger clone is found one base away. For sequencing of the TCRbeta CDR3 region, genomic DNA was extracted from the sorted cells. The immunoSEQ Assay was used for sequencing of TCRbeta CDR3 regions. Imported from immuneACCESS, the table was reduced by TCRdb to in-frame sequences with V and J called. These copies leave out some clones; in studies compared against another copy, an unresolved V gene accounts for under half, and the cause of the remainder is not known. The sample has tens of thousands of clones on record, just over 90% of them singletons. The ten largest clones add up to under 20% of the sample. The data were obtained in a study of OX40 agonist ivuxolimab in advanced cancers. With regard to the full study: The costimulatory receptor OX40 (CD134) was targeted by ivuxolimab, a fully human IgG2 agonistic monoclonal antibody. Intravenous ivuxolimab was administered to patients every 2 weeks at six dose levels: 0.01, 0.1, 0.3, 1.5, 3 and 10 mg/kg. Of the approximately 50 dose-escalation patients, hepatocellular carcinoma was present in approximately 20, melanoma in around 15, renal cell carcinoma in 9 and head and neck cancer in 9. The dose-escalation cohort was approximately 83% male with a mean age of approximately 60 years, ranging from about 20 to 80. Prior anti-PD-1, anti-PD-L1 or anti-CTLA-4 therapy was permitted, and 40% of dose-escalation patients had received checkpoint inhibitors. Partial responses occurred in three dose-escalation patients, of whom one had hepatocellular carcinoma and two had cutaneous melanoma. The point of sequencing TCRbeta in the periphery was to test whether ivuxolimab changed TCR sequence diversity and drove clonal T-cell expansion. The paper describes the monotherapy dose-escalation part (N ≈ 52 patients) of the phase I trial of ivuxolimab.

Study-wide conclusions, independent of this receptor: At doses from 0.1 to 3.0 mg/kg, clonal expansion was seen in both CD4+ and CD8+ blood T cells between baseline and week 6. After ivuxolimab, expanded clones were on average more numerous among CD8+ T cells than among CD4+ T cells. Low levels of normalized T-cell clonal expansion were also shown by some nonresponding patients. In the 0.1-3.0 mg/kg groups, partial responders had among the lowest normalized peripheral clonal expansion, particularly in CD8+ T cells. The antigen specificity of the peripheral T cells that underwent clonal expansion was not determined.

The trial excluded patients who had a history of autoimmune disease or who were on systemic immunosuppression. Peripheral blood for TCR sequencing was drawn from every dose cohort at baseline, at cycle 4 day 1 and at cycle 7 day 1. Samples were obtained from an open-label, multicenter, first-in-human phase I dose-escalation trial of ivuxolimab. The trial enrolled adults with locally advanced or metastatic head and neck squamous cell, hepatocellular, melanoma or renal cell carcinoma. CD4+ and CD8+ T cells were sorted separately from peripheral blood before TCR sequencing. This clonotype was sampled from an adult with an advanced solid tumor such as melanoma, head and neck, liver or kidney cancer. The sequenced sample was CD4+ or CD8+ T cells sorted from blood, obtained in a trial of the OX40 agonist ivuxolimab.

Here is the DNA: TGCGCCAGCAGTGATGGCTTCGGCGACACTGAAGCTTTCTTT. This translates into CASSDGFGDTEAFF. The sequence links TRBV10-1 to TRBJ1-1; the D gene remains uncertain. The junction carries 11 bases between V and J, which are trimmed by 3 bases and 3 bases respectively. The CDR3, from cysteine to phenylalanine, totals 14 residues. Just CDR3 DNA is preserved here, 42 bases in frame from base 1. CDR1 is given as WNHNN and CDR2 as SYGVQD, both from the germline V gene (reference sequence).